The 21 T cell receptor beta chains below come from one sample, sequenced in a study of T cell changes during pregnancy in multiple sclerosis. Only in-frame clones appear in the TCRdb table, and some are missing; sequencing was by immunoSEQ multiplex PCR. The sample comprises roughly 39,000 clones, roughly 91% of which are singletons, and under 0.4% rests with the top ten. Sequenced material: CD4+ T cells from peripheral blood mononuclear cells, taken after pregnancy. These receptors originate from a female donor in good health, enrolled as a control in a pregnancy study.

The chain combines TRBV7-9 with TRBJ2-3; 14 nucleotides match TRBD2. Germline V gene lookup returns CDR1 SEHNR and CDR2 FQNEAQ (reference sequence). The ends lost 3 bases at V and 3 bases at J; junction bases unmatched: 2. The CDR3 is made up of 16 amino acids. The CDR3 bases are TGTGCCAGCAGCTTCCGGACTAGCGGGGGGACAGATACGCAGTATTTT. This encodes CASSFRTSGGTDTQYF.

This clone was detected only a few times. The chain carries TRBV5-1 and TRBJ1-1; 8 bases map to TRBD1. The J segment lost 1 base and the V segment lost 2 bases, leaving 1 base of the junction unmatched. Germline CDR1 SGHRS, CDR2 YFSETQ. The CDR3 covers 14 residues. This chain's CDR3 is CASSLTGGNTEAFF. For the CDR3, the DNA is TGCGCCAGCAGCTTAACAGGGGGGAACACTGAAGCTTTCTTT. Using reference TRBV5-1 and TRBJ1-1 for the parts outside the CDR3, the full variable domain is KAGVTQTPRYLIKTRGQQVTLSCSPISGHRSVSWYQQTPGQGLQFLFEYFSETQRNKGNFPGRFSGRQFSNSRSEMNVSTLELGDSALYLCASSLTGGNTEAFFGQGTRLTVV.

The chain combines TRBV15 with TRBJ2-7; D is uncertain. Per the germline V gene, CDR1 is LNHNV and CDR2 is YYDKDF (reference sequence). This CDR3 has 14 residues. The V end was cut by 0 bases, the J end by 1 base, with 7 bases between. The CDR3 loop reads CATSRDFPSYEQYF. CDR3 coding DNA: TGTGCCACCAGCAGAGATTTCCCTTCCTACGAGCAGTACTTC.

The J gene is TRBJ2-1, the V gene TRBV18; D gene ambiguous. The germline gives CDR1 KGHSH, CDR2 LQKENI. The ends were cut back, 2 bases at V and 10 bases at J, with 9 bases in the middle. The CDR3 is made up of 12 amino acids. The CDR3 DNA is TGTGCCAGCTCACCAAGCGTCGAGGAGCAGTTCTTC. This sequence encodes CASSPSVEEQFF.

The rearrangement links TRBV18 to TRBJ2-3; TRBD1 matches 7 bases. The junction had 3 bases not matched to a gene; V was cut back by 4 bases and J by 2 bases. This CDR3 has 14 amino acids. The germline gives CDR1 KGHSH, CDR2 LQKENI. CDR3 sequence (DNA): TGTGCCAGCTCACGGGACAGAAACACAGATACGCAGTATTTT. Translating gives CASSRDRNTDTQYF.

The V and J genes are TRBV10-2 and TRBJ2-6; 8 nucleotides line up with TRBD1. The CDR3 is 18 amino acids. V gave up 0 bases and J gave up 3 bases; unmatched junction bases: 7. The V gene's germline CDR1 is WSHSY and CDR2 SAAADI. This CDR3 reads CASSESWDRLGGANVLTF. CDR3 bases: TGCGCCAGCAGTGAGTCCTGGGACAGGCTGGGTGGGGCCAACGTCCTGACTTTC.

The J gene is TRBJ2-7, the V gene TRBV30; 8 positions match TRBD1. Germline V lookup: CDR1 GTSNPN, CDR2 SVGIG (reference sequence). The CDR3 extends over 14 amino acids. The trim removed 1 base at V and 1 base at J, leaving 3 bases unmatched. The CDR3 sequence: CAWSGTGWSYEQYF. CDR3 in DNA: TGTGCCTGGAGTGGGACAGGGTGGTCCTACGAGCAGTACTTC.

V is TRBV5-1 and J is TRBJ1-2, with a tentative D call TRBD1 (5 bases). The germline V gene has CDR1 SGHRS and CDR2 YFSETQ. V shed 4 bases and J shed 0 bases, with 10 bases lying between them. This CDR3 region has 14 residues. CDR3 protein: CASSQGLANYGYTF. The CDR3 DNA reads TGCGCCAGCAGCCAGGGATTAGCTAACTATGGCTACACCTTC.

V usage is TRBV10-2 and J usage is TRBJ1-3, with 7 bases matching TRBD1. The CDR3 runs 16 residues. Germline V gene lookup returns CDR1 WSHSY and CDR2 SAAADI. The trim removed 5 bases at V and 0 bases at J, leaving 7 bases unmatched. In DNA form, the CDR3 reads TGCGCCAGCAGTCTCCAGGACAGGTTCTCTGGAAACACCATATATTTT. Protein: CASSLQDRFSGNTIYF.

The J gene is TRBJ2-7, the V gene TRBV14, with TRBD1 matching 9 bases. After removal of 0 bases from V and 2 bases from J, the junction contained 5 bases not matched to a gene. The CDR3 totals 16 residues. Germline assignment: CDR1 SGHDN and CDR2 FVKESK. The CDR3 coding sequence is TGTGCCAGCAGCCAAGATCTAGGACAGGGGACCTACGAGCAGTACTTC. It encodes CASSQDLGQGTYEQYF.

This rearrangement joins TRBV6-5 to TRBJ1-6; TRBD1 aligns across 9 bases. This CDR3 region has 14 residues. Germline assignment: CDR1 MNHEY and CDR2 SVGAGI. Trimming removed 6 bases from V and 9 bases from J; junction bases left unmatched: 6. The chain's CDR3 is CASSRDRASSPLHF. CDR3 nucleotide sequence: TGTGCCAGCAGCAGGGACAGGGCGAGTTCACCCCTCCACTTT.

This rearrangement joins TRBV7-6 to TRBJ2-1; tentative D call: TRBD1 (6 bases). CDR1 is SGHVS, CDR2 FNYEAQ, per germline. This CDR3 has 14 residues. V was pared by 3 bases and J by 8 bases, with 14 bases between. The CDR3 is CASSLLQGFHEQFF. In DNA, the CDR3 is TGTGCCAGCAGCTTGCTACAGGGTTTCCATGAGCAGTTCTTC.

V is TRBV25-1 and J is TRBJ1-4, with 7 bases aligning to TRBD1. V lost 5 bases to trimming and J lost 7 bases; unmatched junction nucleotides: 4. In germline, CDR1 is MGHDK, CDR2 SYGVNS. There are 13 residues in the CDR3. DNA for the CDR3: TGTGCCAGCAGTCCGGGACAGCCTGAAAAACTGTTTTTT. It is translated as CASSPGQPEKLFF.

The chain couples TRBV9 to TRBJ1-4; TRBD1 agrees at 8 bases. The V segment lost 0 bases and the J segment 7 bases; nucleotides outside the gene matches: 11. The CDR3 sequence is 17 residues long. The V gene's germline CDR1 is SGDLS and CDR2 YYNGEE. The CDR3 region has the DNA TGTGCCAGCAGCGTAGCTCCACAGGGGGTTGAGAGTGAAAAACTGTTTTTT. It specifies CASSVAPQGVESEKLFF. The full variable domain, with the rest looked up from reference TRBV9 and TRBJ1-4, is DSGVTQTPKHLITATGQRVTLRCSPRSGDLSVYWYQQSLDQGLQFLIQYYNGEERAKGNILERFSAQQFPDLHSELNLSSLELGDSALYFCASSVAPQGVESEKLFFGSGTQLSVL.

This clone came up once. The V and J genes are TRBV7-6 and TRBJ1-5; 7 bases align to TRBD1. The germline CDR1 and CDR2 sequences are SGHVS and FNYEAQ. With 5 bases clipped from V and 9 bases from J, the junction kept 10 bases outside the gene matches. The CDR3 loop spans 14 amino acids. CDR3 loop: CASSQDRAGGPQHF. CDR3 nucleotides: TGTGCCAGCAGCCAAGACAGGGCCGGAGGGCCCCAGCATTTT.

The gene calls are TRBV18 and TRBJ2-1, with D maybe TRBD2 (5 bases). Trimming removed 2 bases from V and 3 bases from J, with 11 bases in between. CDR1 and CDR2 from the germline V gene are KGHSH and LQKENI. The CDR3 length is 15 residues. In nucleotides, the CDR3 is TGTGCCAGCTCACCAGAGACTATGGTCTACAATGAGCAGTTCTTC. It specifies CASSPETMVYNEQFF.

J is TRBJ2-3 and V is TRBV30, with 9 bases identical to TRBD2. The CDR3 loop spans 17 amino acids. The trim removed 2 bases at V and 0 bases at J, leaving 9 bases unmatched. The germline V gene has CDR1 GTSNPN and CDR2 SVGIG (reference sequence). The DNA for the CDR3 is TGTGCCTGGAGTCCCCAAAGCGGGGGGACAAGCACAGATACGCAGTATTTT. This encodes CAWSPQSGGTSTDTQYF.

The chain couples TRBV7-2 to TRBJ2-5; 11 nucleotides agree with TRBD2. Germline CDR1 is SGHTA and CDR2 is FQGNSA. This CDR3 is built from 17 residues. V trimming: 0 bases; J trimming: 3 bases; junction bases outside the gene matches: 6. CDR3 residues: CASSLAFSGGAEETQYF. As DNA, the CDR3 is TGTGCCAGCAGCTTAGCTTTTAGCGGGGGGGCCGAAGAGACCCAGTACTTC.

V gene TRBV13 combines with J gene TRBJ2-7; TRBD2 aligns across 7 bases. Losses at the gene ends were 4 bases for V and 0 bases for J; bases not matched to a gene: 6. The V gene's germline CDR1 is PRHDT and CDR2 FYEKMQ (reference sequence). This CDR3 is built from 15 residues. The CDR3 sequence: CASSSLGGGSYEQYF. The CDR3, as DNA: TGTGCCAGCAGCTCCTTGGGCGGGGGCTCCTACGAGCAGTACTTC.

This chain uses TRBV4-3 with TRBJ2-4, with 9 bases matching TRBD2. This CDR3 is built from 19 residues. J was trimmed by 6 bases and V by 0 bases; bases with no gene match: 15. Per germline, CDR1 LGHNA and CDR2 YSLEER. CDR3 residues: CASSQELRGGGAYGNIQYF. DNA for the CDR3: TGCGCCAGCAGCCAAGAGCTACGGGGCGGGGGGGCCTATGGAAACATTCAGTACTTC.

The CDR3 DNA reads TGTGCCAGCAGTTCTGAGCGGGGGGCGGGGGAGACCCAGTACTTC. Its protein product is CASSSERGAGETQYF. The chain links TRBV2 to TRBJ2-5; TRBD2 agrees at 9 bases. The CDR3 is 15 residues long. After removal of 5 bases from V and 5 bases from J, the junction contained 9 bases not matched to a gene. Germline values: CDR1 SNHLY, CDR2 FYNNEI.